The T cell receptor beta chain under discussion was sequenced for a study of long-term antiretroviral therapy in people with HIV. Study-level findings and limits: Even long-term ART left TRB diversity below transplant donor controls, despite gains.

With survey level as its setting, the immunoSEQ assay was v3.0. Produced via immunoSEQ multiplex PCR; TCRdb's table is partial and in-frame only. The sample yields some 31,000 clones, 95% to 98% seen once. This clone appeared once. Its antigen remains unidentified. This clonotype originated in a man aged 30 to 45 with HIV. The specimen was unsorted PBMCs, collected 7.6 years after starting antiretroviral therapy.

For the CDR3, the DNA is TGTGCCAGCAGGGACACAGGGAATCGGAACACTGAAGCTTTCTTT. Its protein product is CASRDTGNRNTEAFF. The chain couples TRBV6-6 to TRBJ1-1, with D possibly being TRBD1 (6 bases). V was pared by 6 bases and J by 1 base, with 15 bases between. This CDR3 has 15 amino acids. Per germline, CDR1 MNHNY and CDR2 SVGAGI (reference sequence).